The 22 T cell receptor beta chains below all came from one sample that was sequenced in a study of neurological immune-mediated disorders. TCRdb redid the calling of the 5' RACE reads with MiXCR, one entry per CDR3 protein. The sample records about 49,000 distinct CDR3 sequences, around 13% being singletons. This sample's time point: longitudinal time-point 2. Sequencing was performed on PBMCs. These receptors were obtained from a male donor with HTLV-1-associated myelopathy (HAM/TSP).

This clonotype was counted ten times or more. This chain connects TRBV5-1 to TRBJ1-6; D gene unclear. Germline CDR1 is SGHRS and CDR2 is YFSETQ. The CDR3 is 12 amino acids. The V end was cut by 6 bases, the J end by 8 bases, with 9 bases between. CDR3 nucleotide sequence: TGCGCCAGCAAGGAGGGTGATTCACCCCTCCACTTT. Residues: CASKEGDSPLHF.

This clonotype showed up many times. The CDR3 region is CASSSLVQKYNEQFF. CDR3 DNA sequence: TGTGCCAGCAGCTCCCTCGTCCAGAAATACAATGAGCAGTTCTTC. The rearrangement uses TRBV5-6 and TRBJ2-1; D gene ambiguous. Germline CDR1 SGHDT, CDR2 YYEEEE. Trimming shortened V by 3 bases and J by 4 bases, and 14 bases separated the two germline ends. CDR3 length equals 15 residues.

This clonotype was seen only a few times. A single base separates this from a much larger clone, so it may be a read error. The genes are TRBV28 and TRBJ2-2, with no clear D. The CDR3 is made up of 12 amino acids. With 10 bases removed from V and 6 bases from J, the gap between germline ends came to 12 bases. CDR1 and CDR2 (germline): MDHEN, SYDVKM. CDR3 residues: CANRPRAGELFF. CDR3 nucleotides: TGTGCCAACAGACCTCGCGCCGGGGAGCTGTTTTTT.

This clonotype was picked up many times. CDR3 amino acids: CASSRDLMTEAFF. Written as DNA, the CDR3 is TGCGCCAGCAGCCGGGACTTGATGACTGAAGCTTTCTTT. This chain joins TRBV5-1 and TRBJ1-1; D perhaps matches TRBD1 (5 bases). Trimming removed 4 bases at V and 5 bases at J, with 12 bases between. CDR1 and CDR2 (germline): SGHRS, YFSETQ. The CDR3 is made up of 13 amino acids.

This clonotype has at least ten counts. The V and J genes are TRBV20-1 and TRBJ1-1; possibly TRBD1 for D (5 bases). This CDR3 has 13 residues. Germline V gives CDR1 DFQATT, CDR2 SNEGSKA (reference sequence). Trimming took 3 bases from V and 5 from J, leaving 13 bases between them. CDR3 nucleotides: TGCAGTGCTAGGGACCGGGGCATAACTGAAGCTTTCTTT. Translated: CSARDRGITEAFF.

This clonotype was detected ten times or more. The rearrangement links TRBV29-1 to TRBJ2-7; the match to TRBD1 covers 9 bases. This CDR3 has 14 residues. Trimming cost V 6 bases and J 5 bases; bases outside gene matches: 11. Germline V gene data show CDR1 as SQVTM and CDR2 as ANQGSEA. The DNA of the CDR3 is TGCAGCGTCCGTACCGGGACAGGGTACCACGAGCAGTACTTC. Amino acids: CSVRTGTGYHEQYF.

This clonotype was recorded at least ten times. The CDR3 coding sequence is TGTGCCAGCAGCGGTGATGGAATATACCAGCCCCAGCATTTT. Protein: CASSGDGIYQPQHF. This chain connects TRBV9 to TRBJ1-5; no clear D. In germline, CDR1 is SGDLS, CDR2 YYNGEE. The CDR3 is 14 amino acids. The germline V and J ends were trimmed by 3 bases and 7 bases, with 14 bases remaining between them.

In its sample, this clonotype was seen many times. In DNA form, the CDR3 reads TGTGCCAGCAGTTTAGCGGGGGCCCGGAACATTCAGTACTTC. Translation: CASSLAGARNIQYF. The chain uses TRBV12-3 or TRBV12-4 and TRBJ2-4; TRBD1 might be the D (6 bases). The ends were cut back, 0 bases at V and 7 bases at J, with 10 bases in the middle. The CDR3 is 14 amino acids.

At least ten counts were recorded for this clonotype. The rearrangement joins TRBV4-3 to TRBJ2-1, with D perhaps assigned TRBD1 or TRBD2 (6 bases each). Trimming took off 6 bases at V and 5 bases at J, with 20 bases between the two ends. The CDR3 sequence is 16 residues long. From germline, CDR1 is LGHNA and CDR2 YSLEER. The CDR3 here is CASRHTSTGAHNEQFF. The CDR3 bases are TGCGCCAGCAGACACACTAGTACGGGGGCGCACAATGAGCAGTTCTTC.

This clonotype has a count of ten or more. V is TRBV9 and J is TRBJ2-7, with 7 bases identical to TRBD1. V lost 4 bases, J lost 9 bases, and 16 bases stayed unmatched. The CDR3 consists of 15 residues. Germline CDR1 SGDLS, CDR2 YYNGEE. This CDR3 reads CASSSTGTEPTRQYF. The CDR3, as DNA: TGTGCCAGCAGCTCAACCGGGACAGAGCCGACAAGGCAGTACTTC. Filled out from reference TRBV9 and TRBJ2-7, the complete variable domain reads DSGVTQTPKHLITATGQRVTLRCSPRSGDLSVYWYQQSLDQGLQFLIQYYNGEERAKGNILERFSAQQFPDLHSELNLSSLELGDSALYFCASSSTGTEPTRQYFGPGTRLTVT.

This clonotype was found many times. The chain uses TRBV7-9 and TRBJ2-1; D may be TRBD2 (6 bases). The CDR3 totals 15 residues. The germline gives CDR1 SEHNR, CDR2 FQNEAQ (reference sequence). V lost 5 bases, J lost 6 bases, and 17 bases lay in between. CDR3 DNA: TGTGCCAGCAGCACCCGGGGACTGCGGGGCAATGAGCAGTTCTTC. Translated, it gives CASSTRGLRGNEQFF.

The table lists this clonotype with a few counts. For the CDR3, the DNA is TGCAGCGTTGCTGTGGACAATTTATATGGCTACACCTTC. Translation gives CSVAVDNLYGYTF. The rearrangement uses TRBV29-1 and TRBJ1-2, with D possibly TRBD1 on 5 matching bases. V was shortened by 4 bases and J by 5 bases, with 14 bases between the two germline ends. Germline CDR1 SQVTM, CDR2 ANQGSEA. The CDR3 spans 13 residues.

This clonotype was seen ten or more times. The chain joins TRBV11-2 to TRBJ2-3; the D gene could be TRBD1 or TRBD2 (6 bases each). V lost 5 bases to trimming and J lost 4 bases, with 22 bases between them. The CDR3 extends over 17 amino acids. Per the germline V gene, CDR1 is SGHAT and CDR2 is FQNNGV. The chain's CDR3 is CASSALWRGAGPDTQYF. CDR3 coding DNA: TGTGCCAGCAGCGCTCTCTGGAGGGGGGCGGGCCCAGATACGCAGTATTTT.

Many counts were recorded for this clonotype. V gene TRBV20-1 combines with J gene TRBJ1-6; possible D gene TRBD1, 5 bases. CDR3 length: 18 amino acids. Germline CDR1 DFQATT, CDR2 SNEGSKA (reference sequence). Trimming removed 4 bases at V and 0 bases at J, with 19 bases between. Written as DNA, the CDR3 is TGCAGTGCTACAGGGTTTACGGACCCGAGCTCCTATAATTCACCCCTCCACTTT. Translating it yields CSATGFTDPSSYNSPLHF.

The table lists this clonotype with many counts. The CDR3 reads CASSFAGNAFF. Here the CDR3 DNA reads TGCGCCAGCAGCTTCGCGGGCAACGCTTTCTTT. V is TRBV5-1 and J is TRBJ1-1; no clear D gene. CDR3 length: 11 amino acids. CDR1 is SGHRS, CDR2 YFSETQ, per germline. V was pared by 2 bases and J by 11 bases, with 10 bases between.

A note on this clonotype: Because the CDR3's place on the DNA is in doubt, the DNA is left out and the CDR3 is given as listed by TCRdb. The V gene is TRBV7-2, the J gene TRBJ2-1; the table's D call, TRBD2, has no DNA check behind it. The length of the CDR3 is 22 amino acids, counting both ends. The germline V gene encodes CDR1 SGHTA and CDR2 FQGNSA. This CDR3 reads CASSFYICSAREKGLAYNEQFF.

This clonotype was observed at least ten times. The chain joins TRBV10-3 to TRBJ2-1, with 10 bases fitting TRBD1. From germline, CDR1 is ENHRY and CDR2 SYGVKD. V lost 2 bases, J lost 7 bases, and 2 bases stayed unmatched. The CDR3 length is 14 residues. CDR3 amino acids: CAISERQGANEQFF. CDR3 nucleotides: TGTGCCATCAGTGAGAGACAGGGGGCTAATGAGCAGTTCTTC.

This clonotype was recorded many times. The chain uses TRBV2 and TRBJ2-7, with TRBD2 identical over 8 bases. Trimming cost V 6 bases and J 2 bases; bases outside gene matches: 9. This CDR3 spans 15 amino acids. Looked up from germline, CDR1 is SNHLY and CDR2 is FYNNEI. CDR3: CASRSMSGGPYEQYF. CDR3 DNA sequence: TGTGCCAGCAGATCGATGAGCGGGGGTCCCTACGAGCAGTACTTC.

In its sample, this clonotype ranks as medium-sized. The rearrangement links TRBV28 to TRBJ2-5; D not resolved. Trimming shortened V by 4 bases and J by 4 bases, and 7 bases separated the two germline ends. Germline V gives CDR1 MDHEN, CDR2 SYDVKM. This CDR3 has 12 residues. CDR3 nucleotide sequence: TGTGCCAGCAGTTCTACAAGAGAGACCCAGTACTTC. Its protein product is CASSSTRETQYF.

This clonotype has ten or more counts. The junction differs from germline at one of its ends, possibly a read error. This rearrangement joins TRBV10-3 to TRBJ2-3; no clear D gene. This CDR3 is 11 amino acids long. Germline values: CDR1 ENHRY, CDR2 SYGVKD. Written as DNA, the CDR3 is TGTGCCATCAGTGAAAGAGATTCGCAGTATTTT. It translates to CAISERDSQYF.

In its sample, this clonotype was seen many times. The CDR3 DNA reads TGCAGTGCTAACTCCCCGGGACAGGGGGCTCCAGATACGCAGTATTTT. This sequence encodes CSANSPGQGAPDTQYF. V gene TRBV20-1 combines with J gene TRBJ2-3, with 12 bases matching TRBD1. The CDR3 totals 16 residues. Germline V CDR1 and CDR2: DFQATT, SNEGSKA (reference sequence). The trim removed 4 bases at V and 4 bases at J, leaving 9 bases unmatched.

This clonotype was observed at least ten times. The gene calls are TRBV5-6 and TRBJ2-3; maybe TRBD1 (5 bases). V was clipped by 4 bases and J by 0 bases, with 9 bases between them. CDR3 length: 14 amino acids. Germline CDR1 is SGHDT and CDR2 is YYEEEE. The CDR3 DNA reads TGTGCCAGCAGCCGTGCAGGGAGCACAGATACGCAGTATTTT. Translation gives CASSRAGSTDTQYF.